Reported below is one TCR beta chain. The CDR3 consists of 14 residues. Germline CDR1 SGHTA, CDR2 FQGNSA. The trim removed 6 bases at V and 2 bases at J, leaving 6 bases unmatched. TCRdb's table, derived via immunoSEQ multiplex PCR, lists solely in-frame clones and lacks some. The top ten clones hold more than 1.5% of a sample with under 600,000 clones, roughly nine tenths of them seen once. The sample is drawn from a study of Ad26.COV2.S vaccination and SARS-CoV-2 variants. Study information: Intramuscularly, Ad26.COV2.S was given either once or twice, 56 days apart.

Treatment indicated: some 19 received Ad26.COV2.S at low or high dose, single or two shots; 5 received placebo; per-sample allocation not given. After the first vaccine or placebo injection, samples were drawn on day 63. The V gene is TRBV7-2, the J gene TRBJ2-7, with 8 bases matching TRBD2. This clonotype originated in a person aged 18-65 years who received the Ad26.COV2.S COVID-19 vaccine or a placebo. The sequencing used peripheral blood, collected in a trial of Ad26.COV2.S vaccine versus placebo. The chain's CDR3 is CASSWTSPPYEQYF. CDR3 nucleotides: TGTGCCAGCAGTTGGACTAGCCCCCCCTACGAGCAGTACTTC.